This T cell receptor beta chain derives from a study of T-cell memory formation after mild COVID-19. Study details: Largely, TCR clusters stayed within a single donor.

The CDR3 has 16 residues. Trimming cost V 3 bases and J 5 bases; bases outside gene matches: 13. Germline V lookup: CDR1 MNHNY, CDR2 SVGAGI (reference sequence). TCRdb used MiXCR to reprocess the 5' RACE reads, holding one entry per CDR3 protein. The data hold more than 300,000 distinct CDR3 sequences, with approximately 14% observed a single time. This clonotype was sampled from a man aged 18 to 30 who had mild COVID-19 (a few samples of this study predate the infection). Cell type and time point are not known. The sample was PBMCs or a T cell subset sorted from them (not recorded which). V is TRBV6-6 and J is TRBJ2-7; 7 positions agree with TRBD1. This CDR3 reads CASSYLTGAVRNEQYF. The DNA of the CDR3 is TGTGCCAGCAGTTATCTAACAGGGGCCGTTCGGAACGAGCAGTACTTC.